This T cell receptor beta chain was recovered during a study of T cell responses to AZD1222 COVID-19 vaccine. The CDR3 extends over 13 amino acids. Germline V gene sequence: CDR1 SGHVS, CDR2 FQNEAQ. The J segment lost 11 bases and the V segment lost 5 bases, leaving 10 bases of the junction unmatched. The repertoire was sequenced with immunoSEQ multiplex PCR; TCRdb's copy has only in-frame clones and lacks some. The table lists roughly 180,000 clones, around 88% of them singletons. The chain employs TRBV7-8 and TRBJ2-7; TRBD1 aligns across 9 bases. The sample was peripheral blood, taken on day 0 of AZD1222 vaccination. The sequence came from an adult in good health. The CDR3 DNA sequence: TGTGCCAGCAGCCTTAGGGGACAGGGAGGGGAGTACTTC. It encodes CASSLRGQGGEYF.